The present entry profiles one T cell receptor beta chain with its context. This clonotype was seen only a few times. What antigen it recognizes has not been identified. No per-base quality is available; no much larger clone lies one base away. Multiplex touch-down PCR with a mixed TRB-A/B primer pool was used to amplify rearranged TRB sequences covering the V, D and J segments. Illumina adapters and sample indices were attached to the amplicons through two consecutive PCR reactions run with Phusion HS II polymerase. After gel purification with the NucleoSpin Gel and PCR Clean-up kit, the amplicons were checked using Qubit and an Agilent 2100 Bioanalyzer. The libraries were sequenced on an Illumina MiSeq with 600-cycle, single-indexed, paired-end runs. In the paper's pipeline: TRB sequences were processed with MiXCR versions 2.12 and 3.0.5. A clone was defined as each unique CDR3 nucleotide sequence, and only productive sequences supported by at least two reads were kept. The repertoire metrics were Shannon diversity, evenness, clonality (calculated as one minus evenness), and diversity profiles parameterized by alpha from 0 to 5. The IGoR algorithm was used to calculate generation probabilities for clones in the paired samples taken before and after chemotherapy. The public reads were quality trimmed at Q25 with fastp and then assembled into clones with MiXCR by TCRdb, keeping productive beta chains. Identical CDR3 proteins give one entry, which carries the most common genes and DNA. The V and J calls and clone size come from TCRdb's table, not from the authors' own analysis. This sample has thousands of distinct CDR3 sequences in its table, and under 25% of those were observed once. The ten largest clones take up roughly 20% of the sample.

V trim: 5 bases; J trim: 3 bases; unmatched bases: 12. The CDR3 spans 17 residues, from the cysteine through the phenylalanine. Kept here is only the CDR3 DNA, which spans 51 bases and is read in frame from base 1. In the germline V gene, CDR1 corresponds to SGHVS and CDR2 to FNYEAQ. TCR beta rearrangements were amplified from genomic DNA isolated from peripheral blood, not from sorted cells or RNA. These data belong to a study of T cell repertoires in aging, cancer and after chemotherapy (dated by TCRdb to between 2018 and 2021). Regarding the research as a whole: Six donor age groups were covered, ranging from 30 or younger up to 70 or older, and each group contained at least three individuals. Paired pre- and post-chemotherapy samples in the hematological group came from chronic lymphocytic leukemia patients treated with fludarabine- or bendamustine-based regimens. The complete dataset included 8 million to 9.5 million TCR reads. To look at immunoaging and at how T cells reconstitute after chemotherapy, the study profiled TCR beta repertoires in peripheral blood from both healthy donors and cancer patients. A cohort of about 220 cancer patients (roughly 90 with hematological and approximately 120 with solid cancers) was assembled, and approximately 99 healthy donors were included as a reference group.

The paper's findings and limits, for the study overall: In healthy donors, the decline in TCR diversity with age was mainly explained by loss of richness, whereas in cancer patients loss of evenness was also found to contribute. Compared with age-matched healthy donors, untreated patients with either hematological or solid cancers had significantly lower TCR diversity in the blood along with higher clonality. In both cancer cohorts, median generation probability rose over the chemotherapy interval, which suggests that the repertoire was reconstituted through rebound thymic output. Hematological cancer patients had lymphoid organ infiltration, which may itself impair thymic emigration or peripheral T cell expansion. The authors noted that the repertoire data do not allow conclusions about immunological memory after chemotherapy.

The chain couples TRBV7-6 to TRBJ1-3, and TRBD1 matches 8 of the central bases. The origin of this receptor is a human donor with a blood cancer. The sequenced sample consisted of blood. The sequenced DNA is TGTGCCAGCAGCCCCGCCACAGGGGGGACAAGTGGAAACACCATATATTTT. Its amino acids are CASSPATGGTSGNTIYF. The variable domain in full, with residues beyond the CDR3 obtained from the reference TRBV7-6 and TRBJ1-3 genes, is GAGVSQSPRYKVTKRGQDVALRCDPISGHVSLYWYRQALGQGPEFLTYFNYEAQQDKSGLPNDRFSAERPEGSISTLTIQRTEQRDSAMYRCASSPATGGTSGNTIYFGEGSWLTVV.